These 27 T cell receptor beta chains originate from one sample sequenced in a study of blood T cell repertoires in acute mononucleosis. Overall study findings and caveats: GLC-BM selection appeared to involve both TCR alpha and beta chains.

The time point is: convalescence about 6 months (5-8 months) after acute presentation (visit 7). Some clones are missing from TCRdb's copy, which holds only in-frame ones; the method was immunoSEQ multiplex PCR. Of around 2,700 clones listed, around 25% are singletons. The source was EBV GLC epitope tetramer+ CD8+ T cells sorted from PBMCs, collected during convalescence from infectious mononucleosis. Subset denoted: CD8 T cells binding tetramer with EBV BMLF1 280-288 peptide (GLC-BM). All receptors come from a woman under 30 with infectious mononucleosis caused by EBV.

Notes on this clone: With a far larger clone one base away, a read error is the likely cause. The chain links TRBV19 to TRBJ2-1, with 9 bases aligning to TRBD2. V lost 3 bases to trimming and J lost 0 bases; unmatched junction nucleotides: 15. CDR3 length equals 20 residues. From germline, CDR1 is LNHDA and CDR2 SQIVND (reference sequence). The CDR3 sequence is CASSIEGQAGGPPSYNEQFF. The CDR3 DNA reads TGTGCCAGTAGTATCGAGGGACAAGCGGGAGGACCCCCCTCCTACAATGAGCAGTTCTTC.

In its sample, this clone is large. Other DNA sequences within the sample encode an identical CDR3. The CDR3 sequence: CSVELERYYEQYF. DNA of the CDR3: TGCAGCGTTGAACTGGAGCGATACTACGAGCAGTACTTC. The J gene is TRBJ2-7, the V gene TRBV29-1; no firm D call. The CDR3 totals 13 residues. In germline, CDR1 is SQVTM, CDR2 ANQGSEA. Trimming removed 2 bases from V and 3 bases from J, with 11 bases in between.

A word on this clone: Since a far larger clone is one base different, this is likely a read error. Different DNA sequences within this sample yield the same CDR3. The J gene is TRBJ1-4, the V gene TRBV29-1; 11 positions agree with TRBD1. CDR1 and CDR2 from the germline V gene are SQVTM and ANQGSEA. This CDR3 region has 14 residues. CDR3 DNA: TGCATCGTGGGGACAGGGGGTACTAATGAAAAACTGTTTTTT. Amino acids: CIVGTGGTNEKLFF.

Details on this clone: A far bigger clonotype differs at one base, so this is likely a read error. The chain couples TRBV2 to TRBJ2-7; D remains ambiguous. The CDR3 is 14 residues long. The V and J ends lost 6 bases and 4 bases respectively, with 16 bases between them. In germline, CDR1 is SNHLY, CDR2 FYNNEI. The CDR3 protein is CASSLVAMYYEQYF. The CDR3 coding sequence is TGTGCCAGCAGCTTGGTCGCCATGTATTACGAGCAGTACTTC.

This clone has only a few counts. This likely reflects a read error, since a far larger clone is one base away. The chain couples TRBV7-3 to TRBJ2-3; 13 bases agree with TRBD2. Germline CDR1 and CDR2: SGHTA and FQGTGA. V was clipped by 5 bases and J by 7 bases; unmatched bases: 12. The CDR3 length is 17 residues. The CDR3 coding sequence is TGTGCCAGCAGCCGAAATTCACTAGCGGGGGGGCGTCATACGCAGTATTTT. This encodes CASSRNSLAGGRHTQYF. Filled out from reference TRBV7-3 and TRBJ2-3, the complete variable domain reads GAGVSQTPSNKVTEKGKYVELRCDPISGHTALYWYRQSLGQGPEFLIYFQGTGAADDSGLPNDRFFAVRPEGSVSTLKIQRTERGDSAVYLCASSRNSLAGGRHTQYFGPGTRLTVL.

Comments on this clone: The same CDR3 is also encoded by other DNA sequences in this sample. The V and J genes are TRBV23-1 and TRBJ2-5; TRBD2 might be the D (6 bases). TRBV23-1 is an open reading frame whose function is uncertain. Trimming left V 6 bases short and J 2 bases short, with 22 bases between. This CDR3 has 17 amino acids. The CDR3 reads CASSRRRGVWLQETQYF. CDR3 sequence (DNA): TGCGCCAGCAGCCGTCGTCGCGGGGTGTGGCTGCAAGAGACCCAGTACTTC.

The sample holds a few counts of this clone. The chain carries TRBV6-5 and TRBJ2-7; D is perhaps TRBD1 or TRBD2 (5 bases each). Germline CDR1 is MNHEY and CDR2 is SVGAGI. With 2 bases removed from V and 6 bases from J, the gap between germline ends came to 14 bases. There are 14 residues in the CDR3. The DNA for the CDR3 is TGTGCCAGCAGTTACGCCGGGACGGCAACCGAGCAGTACTTC. Protein: CASSYAGTATEQYF.

This clone was counted between two and nine times. Other DNA variants within this sample encode the same CDR3. The gene calls are TRBV25-1 and TRBJ2-2, with TRBD2 identical over 11 bases. This CDR3 is built from 18 residues. Germline lookup yields CDR1 MGHDK and CDR2 SYGVNS. J gave up 1 base and V 5 bases, and 9 bases lay outside the gene matches. In nucleotides, the CDR3 is TGTGCCAGCAGTATCATAGCGGGGGGGCTTGGGAACACCGGGGAGCTGTTTTTT. It translates to CASSIIAGGLGNTGELFF.

Regarding this clone: This sequence is one base from a far larger clone and is likely a read error. The chain has TRBV2 and TRBJ1-2; D uncertain. This CDR3 comprises 11 residues. Per the germline V gene, CDR1 is SNHLY and CDR2 is FYNNEI. The CDR3 here is CASALGYGFTF. The CDR3 bases are TGTGCCAGCGCGTTGGGCTATGGCTTCACCTTC.

Many counts were recorded for this clone. At one end the junction does not follow the germline gene, possibly because of a read error. The J gene is TRBJ1-4, the V gene TRBV7-9, with 7 positions matching TRBD1. The length of the CDR3 is 15 residues. Germline V gene lookup returns CDR1 SEHNR and CDR2 FQNEAQ (reference sequence). CDR3 coding DNA: TGTGGCAGCAGCCCCGGACAGGTCTGGGGTGAAAAACTGTTTTTT. Translation: CGSSPGQVWGEKLFF.

This rearrangement joins TRBV25-1 to TRBJ2-1; D is undetermined. CDR3 length: 13 amino acids. Germline CDR1 reads MGHDK; CDR2 reads SYGVNS. V was pared by 4 bases and J by 10 bases, with 14 bases between. DNA of the CDR3: TGTGCCAGCAGTGGCAGCCTCGATGAAGAGCAGTTCTTC. As protein: CASSGSLDEEQFF.

This clone was detected ten times or more. This sequence joins TRBV11-2 and TRBJ2-7; D call uncertain. The CDR3 contains 14 residues. Trimming pared 4 bases from V and 4 bases from J, leaving 14 bases between. From germline, CDR1 is SGHAT and CDR2 FQNNGV. The CDR3 protein is CASSSGGVRYEQYF. CDR3 DNA sequence: TGTGCCAGCAGCTCCGGCGGTGTACGGTACGAGCAGTACTTC.

This clone was recorded at least ten times. A read error is likely here: a far larger clone is one base away. This sequence joins TRBV11-2 and TRBJ2-7; D remains unclear. The V gene's germline CDR1 is SGHAT and CDR2 FQNNGV. This CDR3 is built from 14 residues. This CDR3 is CGSSQIAGSYEQYF. CDR3 DNA sequence: TGTGGCAGCAGCCAAATTGCAGGATCCTACGAGCAGTACTTC.

Worth noting for this clone: This probably arose from a read error, given a far larger clone one base away. The chain recombines TRBV21-1 with TRBJ2-7; the table's D gene call, TRBD1, was not cross checked with the DNA. TRBV21-1 is recorded as a pseudogene. This CDR3 contains 14 residues. This CDR3 reads CASSQTAGSYEQYF. CDR3 coding DNA: TGTGCCAGCAGCCAAACTGCAGGATCCTACGAGCAGTACTTC.

This clone was detected only a few times. The chain carries TRBV2 and TRBJ1-1, with a weak D call TRBD1 (6 bases). Trimming cost V 6 bases and J 0 bases, with 17 bases left between them. Germline CDR1 SNHLY, CDR2 FYNNEI. The CDR3 extends over 16 amino acids. CDR3 bases: TGTGCCAGCAGCGTAGAGGGGGGGCTTGTGAACACTGAAGCTTTCTTT. This gives the protein CASSVEGGLVNTEAFF.

J is TRBJ2-7 and V is TRBV2; no firm D call. This CDR3 has 13 residues. CDR1 and CDR2 (germline): SNHLY, FYNNEI. V lost 6 bases and J lost 3, with 12 bases in between. This chain's CDR3 is CASSLSFSYEQYF. CDR3 DNA: TGTGCCAGCAGCTTAAGTTTCAGCTACGAGCAGTACTTC.

This clone was observed a handful of times. A far larger clone is a single base away, which makes a read error likely. The J gene is TRBJ2-3, the V gene TRBV14; no reliable D call. The CDR3 contains 13 residues. Looked up from germline, CDR1 is SGHDN and CDR2 is FVKESK. In nucleotides, the CDR3 is TGTGTCAGCAGCCAATCTCCCGGCGGTACGCAGTATTTT. It codes for CVSSQSPGGTQYF.

As regards this clone: A far larger clone is a single base away, which makes a read error likely. The same CDR3 arises from other DNA sequences in this sample as well. The rearrangement links TRBV11-3 to TRBJ2-3; 11 positions agree with TRBD2. CDR1 is SGHNT, CDR2 YENEEA, per germline. The junction had 6 bases not matched to a gene; V was cut back by 6 bases and J by 4 bases. This CDR3 is built from 15 residues. CDR3 sequence: CASSNSGRGSDTQYF. CDR3 nucleotides: TGTGCCAGCAGTAATAGCGGGAGGGGCTCAGATACGCAGTATTTT.

This chain links TRBV19 with TRBJ1-5; 8 nucleotides line up with TRBD1. The J call could be wrong; TRBJ2-3 is a better fit for the DNA end. CDR3 length equals 13 residues. Germline CDR1 and CDR2: LNHDA and SQIVND (reference sequence). CDR3 residues: CASSVRDRNSQYF. The CDR3, as DNA: TGTGCCAGTAGTGTCCGGGACAGGAATTCCCAGTATTTT.

This clone was seen a handful of times. The same CDR3 arises from other DNA sequences in this sample as well. The rearrangement uses TRBV29-1 and TRBJ1-4; 12 positions agree with TRBD1. Germline CDR1 reads SQVTM; CDR2 reads ANQGSEA. The CDR3 is 16 residues long. The V gene end was trimmed by 5 bases and the J gene end by 2 bases; junction bases not matched to a gene: 6. CDR3 DNA: TGCAGCGTTCCTCCCGGGACAGGGGGCACTAATGAAAAACTGTTTTTT. Translated, it gives CSVPPGTGGTNEKLFF.

This clone was seen many times. V is TRBV6-5 and J is TRBJ2-2; D gene ambiguous. Trimming shortened V by 6 bases and J by 6 bases, and 17 bases separated the two germline ends. Germline CDR1 MNHEY, CDR2 SVGAGI. The CDR3 runs 15 residues. CDR3 DNA: TGTGCCAGCAGCGCTGGACGGGTCTCACCCGGGGAGCTGTTTTTT. Its translation is CASSAGRVSPGELFF.

This clone has a single count. Other DNA sequences of this sample code for an identical CDR3. The chain employs TRBV29-1 and TRBJ1-4, with 12 bases fitting TRBD1. CDR3 size: 13 residues. Germline V lookup: CDR1 SQVTM, CDR2 ANQGSEA. The V segment lost 6 bases and the J segment 5 bases; nucleotides outside the gene matches: 1. The CDR3 is CSVGTGGNEKLFF. The CDR3, as DNA: TGCAGCGTGGGGACAGGGGGCAATGAAAAACTGTTTTTT.

The V gene is TRBV11-3, the J gene TRBJ2-2; TRBD1 is a possible D gene (5 bases). Trimming left V 6 bases short and J 6 bases short, with 17 bases between. CDR1 and CDR2 (germline): SGHNT, YENEEA. The CDR3 totals 15 residues. The CDR3 here is CASSEGRVAPGELFF. The DNA for the CDR3 is TGTGCCAGCAGTGAAGGCAGGGTAGCCCCCGGGGAGCTGTTTTTT. Together with reference TRBV11-3 and TRBJ2-2, the CDR3 gives the full variable domain: EAGVVQSPRYKIIEKKQPVAFWCNPISGHNTLYWYLQNLGQGPELLIRYENEEAVDDSQLPKDRFSAERLKGVDSTLKIQPAELGDSAVYLCASSEGRVAPGELFFGEGSRLTVL.

The V and J genes are TRBV6-5 and TRBJ2-5; TRBD1 matches at 7 bases. CDR1 is MNHEY, CDR2 SVGAGI, per germline. With V trimmed by 6 bases and J by 3 bases, 10 bases remained unmatched. There are 15 residues in the CDR3. The CDR3 nucleotides are TGTGCCAGCAGCTCCCACCTTGACAGGGAAGAGACCCAGTACTTC. It encodes CASSSHLDREETQYF.

The rearrangement uses TRBV27 and TRBJ2-7; 9 bases agree with TRBD1. From germline, CDR1 is MNHEY and CDR2 SMNVEV (reference sequence). The CDR3 runs to 15 residues. The ends lost 3 bases at V and 2 bases at J; junction bases unmatched: 5. The CDR3 nucleotides are TGTGCCAGCAGTTTTTACGGGACAGGGACCTACGAGCAGTACTTC. Protein: CASSFYGTGTYEQYF.

As to this clone: This is likely an artifact of a read error, given a far larger clone one base away. The chain carries TRBV29-1 and TRBJ1-4, with 7 bases aligning to TRBD1. J lost 2 bases, V lost 6 bases, and 6 bases had no gene match. The CDR3 is made up of 14 amino acids. CDR1 is SQVTM and CDR2 is ANQGSEA in the germline V gene. The CDR3 DNA reads TGCAGCGTAGGACAGGTGGGGACTAATGAAAAACTGTTTTTT. Amino acids: CSVGQVGTNEKLFF.

This clone was seen a handful of times. This chain links TRBV21-1 with TRBJ1-2. TRBV21-1 is an annotated pseudogene. This CDR3 spans 14 amino acids. The CDR3 region is CASSDEGGPYGYTF. CDR3 nucleotide sequence: TGTGCCAGCAGCGACGAGGGGGGGCCCTATGGCTACACCTTC.